This record covers a single T cell receptor beta chain. Which antigen it targets is not known. Base-call qualities are not available, and no considerably larger clone is one nucleotide away. The data stem from a study listed by TCRdb under 2016. The germline V gene yields SGHTA for CDR1 and FQGNSA for CDR2. V trim: 5 bases; J trim: 3 bases; unmatched bases: 18. The CDR3 measures 19 amino acids from cysteine to phenylalanine. CDR3 DNA only is kept here, 57 bases in frame from base 1. Libraries were made using RT-PCR. This sample was sequenced with an Illumina MiSeq. TCRdb itself trimmed the public reads at Q25 with fastp, ran MiXCR and retained productive beta chains. Every CDR3 protein is listed once, alongside the most common genes and DNA of its rows. The sample yields about 700,000 distinct CDR3 sequences; 14% were counted once. Just over 3.5% of the sample is held by the ten biggest clonotypes.

This receptor chain uses TRBV7-2 and TRBJ2-3, and TRBD1 aligns with 9 junction nucleotides. Material for sequencing was memory CD4+ T cells from blood. This sequence was found in a female donor in good health, serving as a healthy control. The CDR3 protein is CASSVAGTGHWSETDTQYF. The bases are TGTGCCAGCAGCGTTGCCGGGACAGGGCATTGGAGCGAAACAGATACGCAGTATTTT.